The T cell receptor beta chain described here comes from a study of PD-1 blockade in classical Hodgkin lymphoma. Per the germline V gene, CDR1 is MNHEY and CDR2 is SVGAGI. The CDR3 contains 16 residues. With V trimmed by 2 bases and J by 4 bases, 2 bases remained unmatched. Repertoires were generated with immunoSEQ multiplex PCR, while TCRdb's copy carries only in-frame clones and drops some. The repertoire holds 50,000 or so clones, under 80% seen once, with approximately 12% in the top ten. Time point given: cycle 4 day 1 (C4D1), after around six weeks of nivolumab. Each of the patients experienced relapse following autologous stem cell transplantation, and their brentuximab vedotin exposure differed.

This specimen consisted of peripheral blood mononuclear cells (PBMCs), obtained before the fourth cycle of nivolumab. This receptor was obtained from a human donor with classical Hodgkin lymphoma. The V gene is TRBV6-5, the J gene TRBJ2-2, with TRBD2 matching 12 bases. CDR3 sequence: CASSYGLAGSTGELFF. The CDR3 DNA is TGTGCCAGCAGTTACGGACTAGCGGGATCCACCGGGGAGCTGTTTTTT.